This TCR beta chain was documented in a study of shared clonotypes between healthy human individuals. Every subset's genomic DNA went evenly onto several immunoSEQ plates. Sequencing used immunoSEQ multiplex PCR; TCRdb keeps in-frame clones, though not all of them. Among 730,000 or so clones listed, about 78% were seen once. This clone has a single count. As yet, its antigen is unknown. Study results and limitations: Researchers sampled only blood; tissue repertoires likely differ.

The germline CDR1 and CDR2 sequences are MGHRA and YSYEKL. Trimming left V 4 bases short and J 1 base short, with 9 bases between. CDR3 size: 14 residues. The clonotype originates from a young woman in good health. The rearrangement uses TRBV4-1 and TRBJ2-3; D not resolved. Input material: memory CD4+ T cells sorted from blood. The subset was: CD45RA-negative fraction. The CDR3 protein is CASSPRVGTDTQYF. In nucleotides, the CDR3 is TGCGCCAGCAGCCCCCGGGTAGGCACAGATACGCAGTATTTT.